This paragraph covers one T cell receptor (beta chain) sequence. As yet, its antigen is unknown. It was with 60 Vbeta and 13 Jbeta primers that the PCR ran. Profiled with immunoSEQ multiplex PCR; TCRdb holds only in-frame clones, not every one. Of 90,000 to 150,000 clones detected, less than 90% appear once; the ten largest clones hold over 0.2%. This sample was included in a study of cytomegalovirus exposure and HLA in healthy donors. Germline loops: CDR1 LGHNA, CDR2 YSLEER. V gave up 0 bases and J gave up 2 bases, with 11 bases separating them. The CDR3 consists of 15 residues. The study, taken as a whole, reports: Equally common other TCR beta chains were less clonally expanded than HLA-associated ones, a later analysis found.

The material sequenced was PBMCs. The clonotype was recovered from a man aged 45-65 years in good health and CMV-seronegative. The chain uses TRBV4-3 and TRBJ2-7, with a tentative D call TRBD2 (7 bases). CDR3 DNA sequence: TGCGCCAGCAGCCAAGATCGGGGGGCTGCCTACGAGCAGTACTTC. This translates into CASSQDRGAAYEQYF.